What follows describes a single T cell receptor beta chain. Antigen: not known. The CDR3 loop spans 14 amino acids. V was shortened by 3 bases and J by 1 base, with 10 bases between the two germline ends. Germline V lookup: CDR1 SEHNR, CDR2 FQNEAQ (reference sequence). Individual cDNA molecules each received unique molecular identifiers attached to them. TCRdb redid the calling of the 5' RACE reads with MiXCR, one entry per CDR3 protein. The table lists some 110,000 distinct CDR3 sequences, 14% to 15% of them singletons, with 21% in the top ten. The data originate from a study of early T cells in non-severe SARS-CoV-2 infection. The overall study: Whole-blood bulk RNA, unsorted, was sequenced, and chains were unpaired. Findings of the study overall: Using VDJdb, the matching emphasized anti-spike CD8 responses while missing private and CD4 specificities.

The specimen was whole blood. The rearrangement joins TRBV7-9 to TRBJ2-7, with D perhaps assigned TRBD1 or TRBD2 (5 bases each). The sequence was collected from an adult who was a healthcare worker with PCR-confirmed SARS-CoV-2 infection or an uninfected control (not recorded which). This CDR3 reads CASSLGRQSYEQYF. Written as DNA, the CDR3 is TGTGCCAGCAGCTTGGGACGGCAGTCCTACGAGCAGTACTTC.